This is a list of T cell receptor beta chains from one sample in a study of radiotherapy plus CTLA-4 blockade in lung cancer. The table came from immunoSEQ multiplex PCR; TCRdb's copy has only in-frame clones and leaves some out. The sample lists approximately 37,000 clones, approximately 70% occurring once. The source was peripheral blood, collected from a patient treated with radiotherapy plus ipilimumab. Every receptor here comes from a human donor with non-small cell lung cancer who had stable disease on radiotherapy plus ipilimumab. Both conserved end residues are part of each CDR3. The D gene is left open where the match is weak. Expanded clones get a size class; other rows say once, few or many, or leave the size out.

CDR3nt: TGTGCCAGCAGCTCCCAAGACAGGTCCAGTTCACCCCTCCACTTT
CDR3aa: CASSSQDRSSSPLHF
abundance: .
d_gene: .
j_gene: TRBJ1-6
v_gene: TRBV7-8

CDR3nt: TGCGCCAGCAGCTTGTTTTCTTCCTCAGGGGCAGGTACTGAAGCTTTCTTT
CDR3aa: CASSLFSSSGAGTEAFF
abundance: .
d_gene: .
j_gene: TRBJ1-1
v_gene: TRBV5-1

CDR3nt: TGTGCCAGCAGAAAGAGACAGGCGAGTAAAATGAATCAGCCCCAGCATTTT
CDR3aa: CASRKRQASKMNQPQHF
abundance: .
d_gene: .
j_gene: TRBJ1-5
v_gene: TRBV21-1

CDR3nt: TGTGCTAGTGGTCCAAACTCTGGAAACACCATATATTTT
CDR3aa: CASGPNSGNTIYF
abundance: .
d_gene: .
j_gene: TRBJ1-3
v_gene: TRBV12-5

CDR3nt: TGTGCCAGCAGCTTAGCGGCAGGGGTAGCTGGGTATGGCTACACCTTC
CDR3aa: CASSLAAGVAGYGYTF
abundance: .
d_gene: .
j_gene: TRBJ1-2
v_gene: TRBV7-9

CDR3nt: TGTGCCAGCAGTTTTCGACAGGACTCCTATAATTCACCCCTCCACTTT
CDR3aa: CASSFRQDSYNSPLHF
abundance: .
d_gene: .
j_gene: TRBJ1-6
v_gene: TRBV6-5

CDR3nt: TGTGCCAGTACCAACGCCGGGACTAGCGGCCGACCACACAACAATGAGCAGTTCTTC
CDR3aa: CASTNAGTSGRPHNNEQFF
abundance: .
d_gene: TRBD2
j_gene: TRBJ2-1
v_gene: TRBV19

CDR3nt: TGTGCCAGCAGCTTAACCGGGACTCGCTGGGAGACCCAGTACTTC
CDR3aa: CASSLTGTRWETQYF
abundance: .
d_gene: .
j_gene: TRBJ2-5
v_gene: TRBV7-6

CDR3nt: TGTGCCAGCAGCCGCGGACAGGGTTATGGCTACACCTTC
CDR3aa: CASSRGQGYGYTF
abundance: .
d_gene: TRBD1
j_gene: TRBJ1-2
v_gene: TRBV11-1

CDR3nt: TGTGCCAGTAGTATAGCCCCAAGCACAGATACGCAGTATTTT
CDR3aa: CASSIAPSTDTQYF
abundance: .
d_gene: .
j_gene: TRBJ2-3
v_gene: TRBV19

CDR3nt: TGTGCCAGCAGTCCACAGGGGGCCCTTAACGCTGAAGCTTTCTTT
CDR3aa: CASSPQGALNAEAFF
abundance: .
d_gene: TRBD1
j_gene: TRBJ1-1
v_gene: TRBV2

CDR3nt: TGTGCCAGCAGTTCGACATTCCTCTACGAGCAGTACTTC
CDR3aa: CASSSTFLYEQYF
abundance: .
d_gene: .
j_gene: TRBJ2-7
v_gene: TRBV2

CDR3nt: TGCAGCGTTGAAACTAGACTAGCGGGGGGGCGGGACATTCAGTACTTC
CDR3aa: CSVETRLAGGRDIQYF
abundance: .
d_gene: TRBD2
j_gene: TRBJ2-4
v_gene: TRBV29-1

CDR3nt: TGTGCCAGCAGCTTATTGGGGCGCACAGATACGCAGTATTTT
CDR3aa: CASSLLGRTDTQYF
abundance: .
d_gene: .
j_gene: TRBJ2-3
v_gene: TRBV7-2

CDR3nt: TGTGCCAGCAGCTTTAGCACACCACAAGAGACCCAGTACTTC
CDR3aa: CASSFSTPQETQYF
abundance: .
d_gene: .
j_gene: TRBJ2-5
v_gene: TRBV5-5

CDR3nt: TGCAGCGTTGAAGATCGGTATACCGGAGCTGGAGATACGCAGTATTTT
CDR3aa: CSVEDRYTGAGDTQYF
abundance: .
d_gene: .
j_gene: TRBJ2-3
v_gene: TRBV29-1

CDR3nt: TGCGCCAGCAGGGCAAAACAGGGCCCCACTGAAGCTTTCTTT
CDR3aa: CASRAKQGPTEAFF
abundance: .
d_gene: .
j_gene: TRBJ1-1
v_gene: TRBV4-1

CDR3nt: TGCGCCAGCAGCTTTCAACAGGCGAACACAGATACGCAGTATTTT
CDR3aa: CASSFQQANTDTQYF
abundance: .
d_gene: .
j_gene: TRBJ2-3
v_gene: TRBV5-1

CDR3nt: TGTGCCAGCAGCCACGGACAGATTAATTCACCCCTCCACTTT
CDR3aa: CASSHGQINSPLHF
abundance: .
d_gene: .
j_gene: TRBJ1-6
v_gene: TRBV6-1

CDR3nt: TGTGCCAGCAGCTTAGCACAGGGGAGTATCTATGGCTACACCTTC
CDR3aa: CASSLAQGSIYGYTF
abundance: .
d_gene: TRBD1
j_gene: TRBJ1-2
v_gene: TRBV7-9

CDR3nt: TGTGCCAGCAGTACCTGGACTAGCGGGGGGCAGAGAGATACGCAGTATTTT
CDR3aa: CASSTWTSGGQRDTQYF
abundance: .
d_gene: TRBD2
j_gene: TRBJ2-3
v_gene: TRBV27

CDR3nt: TGTGCCAGTAGTATAAGCCGGGGAGCGAGTCAGCCCCAGCATTTT
CDR3aa: CASSISRGASQPQHF
abundance: medium-sized
d_gene: .
j_gene: TRBJ1-5
v_gene: TRBV19

CDR3nt: TGTGCCAGTAGCAACAGGGCCACTGAAGCTTTCTTT
CDR3aa: CASSNRATEAFF
abundance: .
d_gene: .
j_gene: TRBJ1-1
v_gene: TRBV19

CDR3nt: TGTGCCAGCACCCACCTCCGGACAGGGGGCGCGAGCTACACCTTC
CDR3aa: CASTHLRTGGASYTF
abundance: once
d_gene: TRBD1
j_gene: TRBJ1-2
v_gene: TRBV6-6

CDR3nt: TGTGCCAGCTCACCACCCGGGACAGGGTACGAGACCCAGTACTTC
CDR3aa: CASSPPGTGYETQYF
abundance: once
d_gene: TRBD1
j_gene: TRBJ2-5
v_gene: TRBV18

CDR3nt: TGTGCCTGGAGTGTACTTAACAGGGGGGCCTACAATGAGCAGTTCTTC
CDR3aa: CAWSVLNRGAYNEQFF
abundance: .
d_gene: TRBD1
j_gene: TRBJ2-1
v_gene: TRBV30

CDR3nt: TGTGCCAGCAGCATATCAGGGCAATCCTACAATGAGCAGTTCTTC
CDR3aa: CASSISGQSYNEQFF
abundance: .
d_gene: .
j_gene: TRBJ2-1
v_gene: TRBV7-9

CDR3nt: TGTGCCAGCAGTACCCAGCCCAAGCGGGGAAACACCGGGGAGCTGTTTTTT
CDR3aa: CASSTQPKRGNTGELFF
abundance: .
d_gene: TRBD2
j_gene: TRBJ2-2
v_gene: TRBV2

CDR3nt: TGTGCCAGCAGCTTACAGGGGGCGGCCGGGGAGCTGTTTTTT
CDR3aa: CASSLQGAAGELFF
abundance: .
d_gene: TRBD1
j_gene: TRBJ2-2
v_gene: TRBV7-3

CDR3nt: TGTGCCACCAGCAGAGATACACAGGGCTCCTATGGCTACACCTTC
CDR3aa: CATSRDTQGSYGYTF
abundance: few
d_gene: .
j_gene: TRBJ1-2
v_gene: TRBV15

CDR3nt: TGTGCCAGCAGCTTGGGCGGACAGGGAAGGAACGAGCAGTACTTC
CDR3aa: CASSLGGQGRNEQYF
abundance: .
d_gene: TRBD1
j_gene: TRBJ2-7
v_gene: TRBV5-4

CDR3nt: TGCGCCAGCAGCTTCCAGCGGGGAGACACAGATACGCAGTATTTT
CDR3aa: CASSFQRGDTDTQYF
abundance: .
d_gene: TRBD2
j_gene: TRBJ2-3
v_gene: TRBV5-1

CDR3nt: TGTGCCAGCAGCACTACAGGGGTTCACACCGGGGAGCTGTTTTTT
CDR3aa: CASSTTGVHTGELFF
abundance: .
d_gene: TRBD1
j_gene: TRBJ2-2
v_gene: TRBV5-6

CDR3nt: TGCGCCAGCAGTGAGCCCCCCGGGACAGGGGGCAATGAGCAGTTCTTC
CDR3aa: CASSEPPGTGGNEQFF
abundance: .
d_gene: TRBD1
j_gene: TRBJ2-1
v_gene: TRBV10-1

CDR3nt: TGTGCCAGCAGTGCTGGCGGCCTCTCTGGGGCCAACGTCCTGACTTTC
CDR3aa: CASSAGGLSGANVLTF
abundance: .
d_gene: .
j_gene: TRBJ2-6
v_gene: TRBV2

CDR3nt: TGTGCCAGTAGTACAACGGGACAGGGCACCGATACGCAGTATTTT
CDR3aa: CASSTTGQGTDTQYF
abundance: .
d_gene: TRBD1
j_gene: TRBJ2-3
v_gene: TRBV19

CDR3nt: TGTGCCAGCAGTTACGGCAGATACTATGGCTACACCTTC
CDR3aa: CASSYGRYYGYTF
abundance: .
d_gene: .
j_gene: TRBJ1-2
v_gene: TRBV6-5

CDR3nt: TGTGCCAGCAGTCCCCGGGACAACTACGAGCAGTACTTC
CDR3aa: CASSPRDNYEQYF
abundance: .
d_gene: .
j_gene: TRBJ2-7
v_gene: TRBV6-6

CDR3nt: TGTGCCAGCAGTGGATACGACGCGGTAACTGAAGCTTTCTTT
CDR3aa: CASSGYDAVTEAFF
abundance: few
d_gene: .
j_gene: TRBJ1-1
v_gene: TRBV2

CDR3nt: TGTGCCAGCAGCTTAACCTGGACTAGCGGGGGGGGCTCCTACGAGCAGTACTTC
CDR3aa: CASSLTWTSGGGSYEQYF
abundance: once
d_gene: TRBD2
j_gene: TRBJ2-7
v_gene: TRBV11-2

CDR3nt: TGTGCCAGCAGCTTAGCGTCCGGCGGGGGGAGAGATACGCAGTATTTT
CDR3aa: CASSLASGGGRDTQYF
abundance: .
d_gene: TRBD2
j_gene: TRBJ2-3
v_gene: TRBV7-2

CDR3nt: TGTGCCTGGAGTGTATCCCGGACAGGAAACACCATATATTTT
CDR3aa: CAWSVSRTGNTIYF
abundance: .
d_gene: .
j_gene: TRBJ1-3
v_gene: TRBV30